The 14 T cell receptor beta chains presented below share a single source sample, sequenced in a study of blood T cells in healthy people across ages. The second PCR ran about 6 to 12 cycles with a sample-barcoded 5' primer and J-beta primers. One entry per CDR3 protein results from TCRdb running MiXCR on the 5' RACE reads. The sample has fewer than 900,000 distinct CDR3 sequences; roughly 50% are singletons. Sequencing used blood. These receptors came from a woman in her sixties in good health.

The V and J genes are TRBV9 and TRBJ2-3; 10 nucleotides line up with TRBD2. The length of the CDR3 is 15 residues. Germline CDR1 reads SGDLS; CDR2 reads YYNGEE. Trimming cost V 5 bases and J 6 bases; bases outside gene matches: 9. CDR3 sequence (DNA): TGTGCCAGCAGGCGGAGCGGGAGGGCCTGGGATACGCAGTATTTT. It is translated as CASRRSGRAWDTQYF.

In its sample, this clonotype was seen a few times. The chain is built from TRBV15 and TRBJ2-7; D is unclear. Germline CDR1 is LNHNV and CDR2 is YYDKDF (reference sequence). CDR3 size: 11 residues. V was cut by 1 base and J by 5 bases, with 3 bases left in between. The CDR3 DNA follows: TGTGCCACCAGCAGAGGAAACGAGCAGTACTTC. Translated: CATSRGNEQYF.

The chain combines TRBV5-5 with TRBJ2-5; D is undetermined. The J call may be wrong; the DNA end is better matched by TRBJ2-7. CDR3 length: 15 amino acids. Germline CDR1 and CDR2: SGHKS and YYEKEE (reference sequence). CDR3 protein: CASSGGPGDSYEQYF. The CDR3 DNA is TGTGCCAGCAGCGGCGGTCCAGGAGATAGTTACGAGCAGTACTTC.

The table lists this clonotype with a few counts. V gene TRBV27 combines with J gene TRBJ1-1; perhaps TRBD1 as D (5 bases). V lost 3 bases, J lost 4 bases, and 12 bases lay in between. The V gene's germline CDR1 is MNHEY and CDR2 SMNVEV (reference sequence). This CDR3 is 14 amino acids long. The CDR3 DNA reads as TGTGCCAGCAGTTTGCAGGGTTTGGGCACTGAAGCTTTCTTT. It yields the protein CASSLQGLGTEAFF.

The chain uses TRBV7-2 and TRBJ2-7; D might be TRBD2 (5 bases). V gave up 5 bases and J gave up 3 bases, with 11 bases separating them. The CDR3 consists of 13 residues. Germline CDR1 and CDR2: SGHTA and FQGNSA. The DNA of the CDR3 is TGTGCCAGCAGCCCTGACGGGAACTACGAGCAGTACTTC. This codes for CASSPDGNYEQYF.

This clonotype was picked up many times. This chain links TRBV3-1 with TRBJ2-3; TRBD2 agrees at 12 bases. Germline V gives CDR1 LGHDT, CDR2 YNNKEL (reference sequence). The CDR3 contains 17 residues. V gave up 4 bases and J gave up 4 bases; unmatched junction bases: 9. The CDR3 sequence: CASSRTLAGGPADTQYF. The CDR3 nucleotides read TGTGCCAGCAGCCGGACTCTAGCGGGAGGGCCCGCAGATACGCAGTATTTT.

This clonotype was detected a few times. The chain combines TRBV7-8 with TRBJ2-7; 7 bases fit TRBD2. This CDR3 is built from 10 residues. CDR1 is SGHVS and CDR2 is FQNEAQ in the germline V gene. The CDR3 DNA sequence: TGTGCAGCGGGATCCTACGAGCAGTACTTC. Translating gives CAAGSYEQYF.

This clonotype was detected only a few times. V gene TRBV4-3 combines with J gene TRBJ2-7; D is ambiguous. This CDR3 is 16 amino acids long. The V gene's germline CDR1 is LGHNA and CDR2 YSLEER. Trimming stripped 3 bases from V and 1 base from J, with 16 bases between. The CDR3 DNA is TGCGCCAGCAGCCAGGATGAAGGGTTTGAGTCCTACGAGCAGTACTTC. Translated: CASSQDEGFESYEQYF.

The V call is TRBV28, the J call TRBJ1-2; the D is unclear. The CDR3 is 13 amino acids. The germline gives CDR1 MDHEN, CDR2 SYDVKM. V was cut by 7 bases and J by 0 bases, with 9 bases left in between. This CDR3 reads CASTLATNYGYTF. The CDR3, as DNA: TGTGCCAGCACTCTTGCAACTAACTATGGCTACACCTTC.

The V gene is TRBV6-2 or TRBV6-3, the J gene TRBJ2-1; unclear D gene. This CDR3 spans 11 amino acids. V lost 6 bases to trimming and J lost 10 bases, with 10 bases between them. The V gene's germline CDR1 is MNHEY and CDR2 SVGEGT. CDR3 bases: TGTGCCAGCAGCCACAGCGCCGAGCAGTTCTTC. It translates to CASSHSAEQFF.

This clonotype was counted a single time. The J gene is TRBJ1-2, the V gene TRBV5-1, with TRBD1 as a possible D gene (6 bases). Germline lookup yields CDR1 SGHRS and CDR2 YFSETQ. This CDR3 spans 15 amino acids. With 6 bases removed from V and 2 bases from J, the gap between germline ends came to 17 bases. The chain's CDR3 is CASTLQGGANYGYTF. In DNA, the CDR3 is TGCGCCAGCACCCTTCAAGGGGGGGCAAACTATGGCTACACCTTC.

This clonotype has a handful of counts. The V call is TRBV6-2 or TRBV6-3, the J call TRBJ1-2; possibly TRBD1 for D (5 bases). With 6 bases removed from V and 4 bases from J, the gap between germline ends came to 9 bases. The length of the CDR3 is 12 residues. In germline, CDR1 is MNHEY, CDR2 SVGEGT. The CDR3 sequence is CASRVGGYGYTF. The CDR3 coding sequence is TGTGCCAGCAGAGTCGGGGGCTATGGCTACACCTTC.

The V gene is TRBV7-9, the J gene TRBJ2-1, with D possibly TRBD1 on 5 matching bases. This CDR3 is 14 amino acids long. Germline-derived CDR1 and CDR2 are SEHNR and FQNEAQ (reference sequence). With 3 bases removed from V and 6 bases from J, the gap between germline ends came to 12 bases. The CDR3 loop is CASSFYPRGNEQFF. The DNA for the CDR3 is TGTGCCAGCAGCTTTTATCCAAGGGGCAATGAGCAGTTCTTC.

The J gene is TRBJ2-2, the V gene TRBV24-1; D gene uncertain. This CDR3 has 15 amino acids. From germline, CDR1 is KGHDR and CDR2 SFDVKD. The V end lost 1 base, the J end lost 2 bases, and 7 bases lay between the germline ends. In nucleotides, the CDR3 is TGTGCCACCAGTGATTTTCGGCTAAACACCGGGGAGCTGTTTTTT. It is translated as CATSDFRLNTGELFF.